The clone carrying this TCR beta chain was observed a few times. What it binds is unknown. Other DNA sequences within the sample encode an identical CDR3. This sample was taken from a study of T cell responses to AZD1222 COVID-19 vaccine. Study-wide results and caveats: Spike was spanned by vaccine-associated CD4 TCRs, with dominance at 160-218 and 743-854. None of the repertoires were sampled until the peak T cell response had passed. The study identified only five to seven AZD1222 recipients as seropositive at baseline.

The V and J ends lost 6 bases and 5 bases, in that order; junction bases with no gene match: 4. The CDR3 consists of 13 residues. Sequencing used immunoSEQ multiplex PCR; TCRdb keeps in-frame clones, though not all of them. The sample has under 150,000 clones; around nine tenths are singletons. This specimen was peripheral blood, taken 28 days after the second AZD1222 dose. This TCR derives from an adult who received the AZD1222 COVID-19 vaccine. The rearrangement links TRBV12-3 or TRBV12-4 to TRBJ2-5; 9 bases align to TRBD1. CDR3: CASSPGTGETQYF. In DNA, the CDR3 is TGTGCCAGCAGCCCTGGGACAGGGGAGACCCAGTACTTC.